Below, 10 T cell receptor beta chains from the same sample are listed, as sequenced in a study of T-cell reconstitution after alpha-beta-depleted transplantation in children. Unique molecular identifiers were built into the TCRbeta library. Via MiXCR, TCRdb re-called the PCR reads, giving one row per CDR3 protein. The table records hundreds of thousands of distinct CDR3 sequences, over 10% of them present only once. Sequencing used PBMCs, mostly from graft donor cells, obtained 360 days after TCRalphabeta/CD19-depleted stem cell transplant. These receptors all stem from a male patient younger than 18 who had a stem cell transplant for acute myeloid leukemia, so the T cells may come from the graft donor.

This clonotype was recorded many times. The V gene is TRBV2, the J gene TRBJ2-7, with 8 bases identical to TRBD2. The V segment lost 6 bases and the J segment 3 bases; nucleotides outside the gene matches: 4. The CDR3 consists of 13 residues. Germline V gene lookup returns CDR1 SNHLY and CDR2 FYNNEI. The CDR3 sequence: CASRGTSFYEQYF. The CDR3 nucleotides are TGTGCCAGCAGGGGGACTAGTTTCTACGAGCAGTACTTC. The whole variable domain, filled in from reference TRBV2 and TRBJ2-7, reads EPEVTQTPSHQVTQMGQEVILRCVPISNHLYFYWYRQILGQKVEFLVSFYNNEISEKSEIFDDQFSVERPDGSNFTLKIRSTKLEDSAMYFCASRGTSFYEQYFGPGTRLTVT.

Note on this clonotype: One junction end does not reproduce the germline sequence, and a read error may be involved. The V gene is TRBV20-1, the J gene TRBJ2-2; the D is unclear. The germline V gene encodes CDR1 DFQATT and CDR2 SNEGSKA (reference sequence). The CDR3 runs to 14 residues. The CDR3 DNA is TGCTGTGCTAGAGAGGACCCAAACACCGGGGAGCTGTTTTTT. It is translated as CCAREDPNTGELFF.

This clonotype was observed a handful of times. J is TRBJ2-5 and V is TRBV9; D is unresolved. This CDR3 region has 15 residues. V lost 0 bases to trimming and J lost 1 base, with 10 bases between them. Per the germline V gene, CDR1 is SGDLS and CDR2 is YYNGEE. The chain's CDR3 is CASSVDPHRQETQYF. The CDR3 coding sequence is TGTGCCAGCAGCGTAGATCCACACCGCCAAGAGACCCAGTACTTC.

This clonotype showed up just a few times. The V call is TRBV11-3, the J call TRBJ2-4; D is undetermined. V was trimmed by 2 bases and J by 2 bases, leaving 10 bases between them. The length of the CDR3 is 15 residues. Germline CDR1 and CDR2: SGHNT and YENEEA. In DNA form, the CDR3 reads TGTGCCAGCAGCTTAAGACCTAGATCCAAAAACATTCAGTACTTC. Amino acid sequence: CASSLRPRSKNIQYF.

This clonotype was counted at least ten times. The gene calls are TRBV12-3 or TRBV12-4 and TRBJ2-3; D gene uncertain. V was trimmed by 3 bases and J by 0 bases, leaving 7 bases between them. This CDR3 region has 14 residues. The CDR3 DNA sequence: TGTGCCAGCAGTTTCGGGCACAGCACAGATACGCAGTATTTT. This codes for CASSFGHSTDTQYF.

In this sample, this clonotype turned up many times. This rearrangement joins TRBV4-2 to TRBJ2-1, with 10 bases identical to TRBD2. The CDR3 extends over 16 amino acids. The germline V gene encodes CDR1 LGHNA and CDR2 YNFKEQ. J was trimmed by 0 bases and V by 4 bases; bases with no gene match: 3. CDR3 DNA sequence: TGTGCCAGCAGCCGACCTAGCGGGGGCTCCTACAATGAGCAGTTCTTC. It specifies CASSRPSGGSYNEQFF.

This clonotype was counted between two and nine times. The rearrangement links TRBV7-2 to TRBJ2-4; the D is unclear. The CDR3 is 16 amino acids. Germline values: CDR1 SGHTA, CDR2 FQGNSA. V was cut by 1 base and J by 0 bases, with 10 bases left in between. The CDR3 DNA reads TGTGCCAGCAGCTTAGGAAGTATCATAGCCAAAAACATTCAGTACTTC. Translating gives CASSLGSIIAKNIQYF.

The rearrangement links TRBV19 to TRBJ2-3, with no clear D. CDR3 length equals 12 residues. V dropped 3 bases and J dropped 4 bases, with 5 bases sitting between them. CDR1 LNHDA and CDR2 SQIVND come from the germline V gene (reference sequence). The CDR3 loop reads CASSMSSDTQYF. DNA for the CDR3: TGTGCCAGTAGTATGTCGTCAGATACGCAGTATTTT.

This chain uses TRBV20-1 with TRBJ2-3; D gene ambiguous. Trimming shortened V by 7 bases and J by 9 bases, and 11 bases separated the two germline ends. The CDR3 loop spans 10 amino acids. Looked up from germline, CDR1 is DFQATT and CDR2 is SNEGSKA (reference sequence). The CDR3 sequence: CSVQITTQYF. DNA for the CDR3: TGCAGTGTTCAAATAACAACGCAGTATTTT.

This clonotype came up many times. CDR3 DNA: TGCAGTGCTAACCACGTCTTGGCTTACGAGCAGTACTTC. This sequence encodes CSANHVLAYEQYF. This sequence joins TRBV20-1 and TRBJ2-7; D remains unclear. CDR3 length: 13 amino acids. CDR1 is DFQATT, CDR2 SNEGSKA, per germline (reference sequence). The ends were cut back, 4 bases at V and 4 bases at J, with 14 bases in the middle.